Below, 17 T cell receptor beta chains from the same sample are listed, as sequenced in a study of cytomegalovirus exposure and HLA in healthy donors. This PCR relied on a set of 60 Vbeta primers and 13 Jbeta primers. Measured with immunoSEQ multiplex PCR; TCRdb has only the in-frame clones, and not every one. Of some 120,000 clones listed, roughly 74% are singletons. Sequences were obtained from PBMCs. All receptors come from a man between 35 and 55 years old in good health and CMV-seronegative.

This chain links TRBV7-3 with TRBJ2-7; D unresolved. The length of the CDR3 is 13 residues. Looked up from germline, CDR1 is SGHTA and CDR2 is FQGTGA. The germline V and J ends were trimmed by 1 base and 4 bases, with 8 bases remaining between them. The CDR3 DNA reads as TGTGCCAGCAGCTTAAATTCGGTGTACGAGCAGTACTTC. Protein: CASSLNSVYEQYF.

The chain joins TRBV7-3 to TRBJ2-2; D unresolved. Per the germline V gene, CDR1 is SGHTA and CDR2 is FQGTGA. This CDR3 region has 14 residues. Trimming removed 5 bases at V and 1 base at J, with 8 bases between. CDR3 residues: CASSRRRNTGELFF. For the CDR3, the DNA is TGTGCCAGCAGCCGAAGGAGGAACACCGGGGAGCTGTTTTTT.

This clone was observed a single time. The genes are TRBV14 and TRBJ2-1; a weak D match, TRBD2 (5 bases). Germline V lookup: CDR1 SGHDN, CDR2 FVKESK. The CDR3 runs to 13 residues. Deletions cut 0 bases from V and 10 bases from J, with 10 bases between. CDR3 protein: CASSQDRGWEQFF. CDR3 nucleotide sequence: TGTGCCAGCAGCCAAGATCGCGGGTGGGAGCAGTTCTTC.

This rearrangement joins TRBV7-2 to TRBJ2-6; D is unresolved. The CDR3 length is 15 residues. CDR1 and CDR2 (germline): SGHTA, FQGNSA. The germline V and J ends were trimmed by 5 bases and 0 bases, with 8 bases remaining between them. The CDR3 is CASSLQTSGANVLTF. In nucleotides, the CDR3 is TGTGCCAGCAGCCTACAGACCTCTGGGGCCAACGTCCTGACTTTC.

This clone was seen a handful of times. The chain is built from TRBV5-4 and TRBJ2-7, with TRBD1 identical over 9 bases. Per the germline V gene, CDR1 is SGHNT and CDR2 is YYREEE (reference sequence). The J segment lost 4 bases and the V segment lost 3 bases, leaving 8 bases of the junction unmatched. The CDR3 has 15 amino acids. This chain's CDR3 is CASSWGGTGIYEQYF. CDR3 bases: TGTGCCAGCAGCTGGGGAGGGACAGGGATTTACGAGCAGTACTTC.

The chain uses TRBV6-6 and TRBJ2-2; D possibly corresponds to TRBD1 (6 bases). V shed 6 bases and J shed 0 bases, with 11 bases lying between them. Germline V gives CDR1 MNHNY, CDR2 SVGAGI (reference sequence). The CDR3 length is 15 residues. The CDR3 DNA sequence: TGTGCCAGCAGACGGGACATCTCGAACACCGGGGAGCTGTTTTTT. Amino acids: CASRRDISNTGELFF.

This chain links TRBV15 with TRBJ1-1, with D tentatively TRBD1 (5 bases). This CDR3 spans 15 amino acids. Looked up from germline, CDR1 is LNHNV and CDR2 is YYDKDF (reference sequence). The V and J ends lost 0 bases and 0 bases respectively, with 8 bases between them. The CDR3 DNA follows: TGTGCCACCAGCAGAGAGGGGGGGATGAACACTGAAGCTTTCTTT. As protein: CATSREGGMNTEAFF.

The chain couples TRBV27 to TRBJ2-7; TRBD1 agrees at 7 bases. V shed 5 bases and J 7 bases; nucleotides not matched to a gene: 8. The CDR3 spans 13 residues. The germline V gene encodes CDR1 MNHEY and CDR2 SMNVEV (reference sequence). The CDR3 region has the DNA TGTGCCAGCAGTCCAACTTACAGGGGAGAGCAGTACTTC. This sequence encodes CASSPTYRGEQYF.

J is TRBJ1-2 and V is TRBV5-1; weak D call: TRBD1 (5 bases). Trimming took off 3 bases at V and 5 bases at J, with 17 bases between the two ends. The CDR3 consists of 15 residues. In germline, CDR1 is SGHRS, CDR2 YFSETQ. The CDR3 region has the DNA TGCGCCAGCAGCTCGCTCTCGCCGGGGGTTTATGGCTACACCTTC. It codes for CASSSLSPGVYGYTF.

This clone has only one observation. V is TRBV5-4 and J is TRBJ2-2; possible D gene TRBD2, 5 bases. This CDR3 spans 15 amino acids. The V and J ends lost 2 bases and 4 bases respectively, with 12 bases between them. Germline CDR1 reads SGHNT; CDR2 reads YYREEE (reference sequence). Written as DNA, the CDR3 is TGTGCCAGCAGCTTTGGGAGACCGGGCACCGGGGAGCTGTTTTTT. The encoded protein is CASSFGRPGTGELFF.

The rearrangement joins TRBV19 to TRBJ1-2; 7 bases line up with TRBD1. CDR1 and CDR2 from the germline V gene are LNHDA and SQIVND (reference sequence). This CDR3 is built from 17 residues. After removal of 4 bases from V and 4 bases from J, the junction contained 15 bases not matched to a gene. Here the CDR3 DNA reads TGTGCCAGTAGTACCCAATCGACAGGGACCTCCGGCTATGGCTACACCTTC. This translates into CASSTQSTGTSGYGYTF.

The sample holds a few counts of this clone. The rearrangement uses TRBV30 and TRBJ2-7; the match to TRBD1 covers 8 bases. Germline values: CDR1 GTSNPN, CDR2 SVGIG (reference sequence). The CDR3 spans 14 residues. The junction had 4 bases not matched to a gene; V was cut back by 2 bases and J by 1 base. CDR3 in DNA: TGTGCCTGGAGTAGACAGGGGAGGTCCTACGAGCAGTACTTC. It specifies CAWSRQGRSYEQYF. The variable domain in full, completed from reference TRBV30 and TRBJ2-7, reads SQTIHQWPATLVQPVGSPLSLECTVEGTSNPNLYWYRQAAGRGLQLLFYSVGIGQISSEVPQNLSASRPQDRQFILSSKKLLLSDSGFYLCAWSRQGRSYEQYFGPGTRLTVT.

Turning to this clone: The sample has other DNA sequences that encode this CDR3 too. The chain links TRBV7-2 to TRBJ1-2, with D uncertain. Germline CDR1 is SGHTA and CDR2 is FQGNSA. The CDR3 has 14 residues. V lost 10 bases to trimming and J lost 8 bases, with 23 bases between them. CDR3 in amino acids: CANLDADFAGGYTF. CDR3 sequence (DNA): TGTGCCAACCTCGATGCGGATTTTGCCGGCGGCTACACCTTC.

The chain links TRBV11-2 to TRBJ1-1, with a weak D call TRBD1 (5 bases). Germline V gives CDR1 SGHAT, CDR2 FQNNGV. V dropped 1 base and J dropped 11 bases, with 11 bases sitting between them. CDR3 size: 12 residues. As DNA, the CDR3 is TGTGCCAGCAGCTTAGGCCCGACAGTCGCTTTCTTT. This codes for CASSLGPTVAFF.

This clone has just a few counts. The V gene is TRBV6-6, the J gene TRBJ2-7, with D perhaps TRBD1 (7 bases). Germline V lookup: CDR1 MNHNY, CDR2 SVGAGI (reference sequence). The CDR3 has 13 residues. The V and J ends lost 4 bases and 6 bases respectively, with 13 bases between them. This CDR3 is CASSSAGGGEQYF. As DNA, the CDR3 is TGTGCCAGCAGTTCGGCAGGGGGAGGCGAGCAGTACTTC.

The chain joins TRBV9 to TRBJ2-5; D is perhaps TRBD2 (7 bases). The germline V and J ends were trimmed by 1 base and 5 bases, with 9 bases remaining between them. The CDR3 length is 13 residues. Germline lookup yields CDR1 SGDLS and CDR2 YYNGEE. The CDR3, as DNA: TGTGCCAGCAGCGTAAGGGGGGGGGAGACCCAGTACTTC. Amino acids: CASSVRGGETQYF.

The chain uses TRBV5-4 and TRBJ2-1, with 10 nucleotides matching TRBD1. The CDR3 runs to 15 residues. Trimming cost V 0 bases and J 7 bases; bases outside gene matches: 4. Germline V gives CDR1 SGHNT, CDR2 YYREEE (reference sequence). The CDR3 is CASSLAGGQGNEQFF. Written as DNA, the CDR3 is TGTGCCAGCAGCTTGGCCGGGGGACAGGGGAATGAGCAGTTCTTC.